These 25 T cell receptor beta chains came from one sample sequenced in a study of siplizumab effects on memory and regulatory T cells. Clones were read by immunoSEQ multiplex PCR, and TCRdb kept only the in-frame ones, dropping some. The repertoire includes some 100,000 clones, about 90% of them detected once, and around 0.73% sits in the top ten. Sequencing was performed on Tregs sorted from blood. The receptor source for this set is a human donor in good health.

The V gene is TRBV18, the J gene TRBJ2-1; 15 bases are a match to TRBD2. The CDR3 contains 19 residues. V gave up 4 bases and J gave up 0 bases; unmatched junction bases: 7. Germline values: CDR1 KGHSH, CDR2 LQKENI. The CDR3 loop is CASSQPGLAGGSSYNEQFF. The CDR3 DNA follows: TGTGCCAGCTCACAACCGGGACTAGCGGGAGGTTCCTCCTACAATGAGCAGTTCTTC.

This chain links TRBV19 with TRBJ2-2, with D possibly being TRBD1 (5 bases). CDR3 size: 15 residues. Trimming pared 3 bases from V and 4 bases from J, leaving 12 bases between. The germline V gene has CDR1 LNHDA and CDR2 SQIVND (reference sequence). CDR3 loop: CASSMGQAGTGELFF. DNA for the CDR3: TGTGCCAGTAGTATGGGGCAGGCTGGCACCGGGGAGCTGTTTTTT.

The chain couples TRBV6-6 to TRBJ1-6, with no clear D. The V gene lost 10 bases and the J gene lost 8 bases, with 9 bases spanning the gap. This CDR3 has 11 residues. The germline CDR1 and CDR2 sequences are MNHNY and SVGAGI (reference sequence). CDR3 DNA: TGTGCCACCCGAAGCGATTCACCCCTCCACTTT. Translation gives CATRSDSPLHF.

The chain carries TRBV5-4 and TRBJ2-4; possibly TRBD2 for D (5 bases). The ends were cut back, 3 bases at V and 0 bases at J, with 13 bases in the middle. Per germline, CDR1 SGHNT and CDR2 YYREEE (reference sequence). The CDR3 has 16 amino acids. CDR3 sequence (DNA): TGTGCCAGCAGCTCCGGAGGCTATATAGCCAAAAACATTCAGTACTTC. It yields the protein CASSSGGYIAKNIQYF. Full variable domain (rest looked up from reference TRBV5-4 and TRBJ2-4): ETGVTQSPTHLIKTRGQQVTLRCSSQSGHNTVSWYQQALGQGPQFIFQYYREEENGRGNFPPRFSGLQFPNYSSELNVNALELDDSALYLCASSSGGYIAKNIQYFGAGTRLSVL.

In this sample, this clone turned up once. The rearrangement joins TRBV6-1 to TRBJ2-3; maybe TRBD1 (6 bases). V was pared by 7 bases and J by 0 bases, with 14 bases between. The CDR3 runs 15 residues. Per the germline V gene, CDR1 is MNHNS and CDR2 is SASEGT. The DNA of the CDR3 is TGTGCCAGCACCCTATCTACAGGGAGCACAGATACGCAGTATTTT. Translating it yields CASTLSTGSTDTQYF.

A remark on this clone: This sample also contains other DNA sequences that code for the same CDR3. This sequence joins TRBV7-9 and TRBJ2-5; D is uncertain. Germline V gene sequence: CDR1 SEHNR, CDR2 FQNEAQ (reference sequence). The V end was cut by 1 base, the J end by 2 bases, with 2 bases between. This CDR3 region has 12 residues. The CDR3 loop is CASSLVQETQYF. The CDR3 bases are TGTGCCAGCAGCTTAGTACAAGAGACCCAGTACTTC.

This clone appeared a few times. The gene calls are TRBV15 and TRBJ2-3; a weak D match, TRBD1 (6 bases). Trimming removed 9 bases from V and 2 bases from J, with 15 bases in between. Per germline, CDR1 LNHNV and CDR2 YYDKDF (reference sequence). The CDR3 length is 14 residues. CDR3: CATSVGGPTDTQYF. The CDR3 bases are TGTGCCACTTCAGTAGGGGGACCCACAGATACGCAGTATTTT.

This chain links TRBV5-1 with TRBJ1-2; D may be TRBD1 (5 bases). This CDR3 is 17 amino acids long. Trimming stripped 7 bases from V and 2 bases from J, with 24 bases between. Germline V lookup: CDR1 SGHRS, CDR2 YFSETQ. CDR3 sequence reads: CASGGTARPWENYGYTF. The CDR3 DNA sequence: TGCGCCAGCGGGGGGACCGCCCGGCCATGGGAGAACTATGGCTACACCTTC.

In this sample, this clone turned up once. V usage is TRBV6-6 and J usage is TRBJ2-2, with 10 positions matching TRBD2. From germline, CDR1 is MNHNY and CDR2 SVGAGI (reference sequence). V dropped 5 bases and J dropped 6; count of bases not matched to a gene: 6. This CDR3 is 15 amino acids long. CDR3 protein: CASSTSGTLSGELFF. As DNA, the CDR3 is TGTGCCAGCAGTACTAGCGGGACTCTTTCCGGGGAGCTGTTTTTT.

The chain recombines TRBV9 with TRBJ2-7, with D unclear. V lost 0 bases and J lost 0, with 4 bases in between. Germline-derived CDR1 and CDR2 are SGDLS and YYNGEE. CDR3 length equals 13 residues. The chain's CDR3 is CASSVGLSYEQYF. Here the CDR3 DNA reads TGTGCCAGCAGCGTAGGGCTCTCCTACGAGCAGTACTTC.

The CDR3 here is CASDRGYGYTF. CDR3 bases: TGTGCCAGCGACCGAGGTTATGGCTACACCTTC. This sequence joins TRBV7-2 and TRBJ1-2; unclear D gene. Trimming took off 8 bases at V and 5 bases at J, with 9 bases between the two ends. CDR3 length: 11 amino acids. Germline CDR1 SGHTA, CDR2 FQGNSA.

The V call is TRBV28, the J call TRBJ2-7; D is perhaps TRBD1 (6 bases). Germline V CDR1 and CDR2: MDHEN, SYDVKM. The CDR3 runs 15 residues. With 6 bases removed from V and 2 bases from J, the gap between germline ends came to 17 bases. This chain's CDR3 is CASRSSGQLAYEQYF. CDR3 DNA: TGTGCCAGCAGATCGTCTGGACAGTTAGCCTACGAGCAGTACTTC. The full variable domain, its missing parts supplied by reference TRBV28 and TRBJ2-7, is DVKVTQSSRYLVKRTGEKVFLECVQDMDHENMFWYRQDPGLGLRLIYFSYDVKMKEKGDIPEGYSVSREKKERFSLILESASTNQTSMYLCASRSSGQLAYEQYFGPGTRLTVT.

The V gene is TRBV9, the J gene TRBJ2-3; 11 bases are shared with TRBD2. The germline CDR1 and CDR2 sequences are SGDLS and YYNGEE. CDR3 length: 15 amino acids. The ends lost 4 bases at V and 3 bases at J; junction bases unmatched: 4. CDR3 loop: CASSSTSGTTDTQYF. For the CDR3, the DNA is TGTGCCAGCAGCTCGACTAGCGGGACTACAGATACGCAGTATTTT.

The chain recombines TRBV7-9 with TRBJ2-7; TRBD1 or TRBD2 may be the D gene (5 bases each). This CDR3 contains 14 residues. V dropped 6 bases and J dropped 6 bases, with 18 bases sitting between them. CDR1 and CDR2 from the germline V gene are SEHNR and FQNEAQ (reference sequence). The CDR3 here is CASSPDTRRGEQYF. The CDR3 coding sequence is TGTGCCAGCAGTCCGGACACTAGACGGGGCGAGCAGTACTTC.

The chain uses TRBV5-1 and TRBJ1-2; 9 bases fit TRBD1. The V segment lost 2 bases and the J segment 4 bases; nucleotides outside the gene matches: 9. The CDR3 is 16 residues long. Germline CDR1 is SGHRS and CDR2 is YFSETQ. The CDR3 spells CASSFDRTGVRYGYTF. The CDR3 DNA sequence: TGCGCCAGCAGCTTTGATCGGACAGGGGTTCGCTATGGCTACACCTTC. Drawing the rest from reference TRBV5-1 and TRBJ1-2, the complete variable domain is KAGVTQTPRYLIKTRGQQVTLSCSPISGHRSVSWYQQTPGQGLQFLFEYFSETQRNKGNFPGRFSGRQFSNSRSEMNVSTLELGDSALYLCASSFDRTGVRYGYTFGSGTRLTVV.

This chain joins TRBV7-2 and TRBJ2-5; 7 nucleotides agree with TRBD2. The last part of the DNA fits TRBJ2-7 better; the J call may be wrong. The CDR3 is made up of 15 amino acids. Germline values: CDR1 SGHTA, CDR2 FQGNSA. CDR3 region: CASSLGAGVGYEQYF. Here the CDR3 DNA reads TGTGCCAGCAGCTTAGGGGCGGGAGTAGGCTACGAGCAGTACTTC.

The V gene is TRBV4-1, the J gene TRBJ2-2, with D perhaps TRBD2 (5 bases). Trimming took off 2 bases at V and 0 bases at J, with 13 bases between the two ends. Germline V gene data show CDR1 as MGHRA and CDR2 as YSYEKL. The CDR3 totals 17 residues. The CDR3 region has the DNA TGCGCCAGCAGCCAACTATCTAGCAGACCGAACACCGGGGAGCTGTTTTTT. Translating it yields CASSQLSSRPNTGELFF.

CDR3 coding DNA: TGCAGCGTGGGGAGCGGGAATTACGAGCAGTACTTC. Its translation: CSVGSGNYEQYF. The chain carries TRBV29-1 and TRBJ2-7; TRBD2 matches at 7 bases. V was clipped by 6 bases and J by 4 bases; unmatched bases: 6. Germline CDR1 SQVTM, CDR2 ANQGSEA. The CDR3 length is 12 residues.

This chain connects TRBV6-6 to TRBJ2-7; TRBD2 agrees at 10 bases. CDR3 length: 15 residues. V shed 4 bases and J 5 bases; nucleotides not matched to a gene: 8. The germline V gene encodes CDR1 MNHNY and CDR2 SVGAGI (reference sequence). The CDR3 bases are TGTGCCAGCAGTTTCATAGCGGGAGGAGTCAACGAGCAGTACTTC. Its protein is CASSFIAGGVNEQYF.

V and J are TRBV19 and TRBJ2-6; the D is unclear. The CDR3 loop spans 14 amino acids. The germline gives CDR1 LNHDA, CDR2 SQIVND (reference sequence). V shed 3 bases and J shed 3 bases, with 6 bases lying between them. The DNA for the CDR3 is TGTGCCAGTAGTATTTCAGGTGGGGCCAACGTCCTGACTTTC. It specifies CASSISGGANVLTF.

DNA of the CDR3: TGTGCCAGCAGCTTGGGCACAGGGGCTCCCTTTGGGCAGTACTTC. As protein: CASSLGTGAPFGQYF. This chain links TRBV5-6 with TRBJ2-7; the match to TRBD1 covers 7 bases. This CDR3 is built from 15 residues. V shed 0 bases and J 9 bases; nucleotides not matched to a gene: 12. From germline, CDR1 is SGHDT and CDR2 YYEEEE.

This chain links TRBV5-8 with TRBJ1-2; D perhaps matches TRBD1 (5 bases). The CDR3 spans 14 residues. Germline CDR1 reads SGHTS; CDR2 reads YDEGEE. V gave up 4 bases and J gave up 2 bases, with 12 bases separating them. The CDR3 sequence: CASSPFGDNYGYTF. CDR3 nucleotide sequence: TGTGCCAGCAGCCCGTTCGGGGACAACTATGGCTACACCTTC.

This chain joins TRBV15 and TRBJ2-7, with D possibly matching TRBD2 (5 bases). The CDR3 runs to 12 residues. V was clipped by 0 bases and J by 6 bases, with 6 bases between them. CDR1 LNHNV and CDR2 YYDKDF come from the germline V gene (reference sequence). This CDR3 is CATSRDGIEQYF. The CDR3 DNA reads as TGTGCCACCAGCAGAGACGGGATCGAGCAGTACTTC.

The V call is TRBV7-3, the J call TRBJ2-3, with D unclear. Germline CDR1 is SGHTA and CDR2 is FQGTGA. V was cut by 2 bases and J by 0 bases, with 9 bases left in between. The CDR3 has 15 amino acids. The DNA of the CDR3 is TGTGCCAGCAGCTTAGGTCCAGCGAGCACAGATACGCAGTATTTT. Protein: CASSLGPASTDTQYF.

The rearrangement links TRBV27 to TRBJ2-7, with D maybe TRBD1 (5 bases). The CDR3 has 15 amino acids. Trimming cost V 7 bases and J 2 bases, with 18 bases left between them. Germline V CDR1 and CDR2: MNHEY, SMNVEV (reference sequence). The CDR3 loop reads CASKGLGLGTYEQYF. The CDR3 nucleotides are TGTGCCAGCAAGGGTTTGGGGCTGGGGACCTACGAGCAGTACTTC.